The entry below describes one TCR beta chain. No antigen is known for it. Base qualities are not at hand, and no much larger clone is one base apart. The CDR3 measures 13 amino acids from cysteine to phenylalanine. The read is trimmed to its CDR3 DNA, 39 bases read in frame from base 1. V sheds 5 bases and J sheds 2 bases, leaving 9 bases between their ends. CDR1 and CDR2 (SGHTA, FQGNSA) derive from the germline V gene. The immunoSEQ hsTCRB kit was used to amplify TCR beta CDR3 regions from genomic DNA. High-throughput TRB CDR3 sequencing was performed on an Illumina HiSeq system. In the original analysis: Sequencing reads were analyzed with the immunoSEQ software, and nonproductive sequences with premature stops or frame-shifts were excluded. To calculate repertoire clonality, Shannon entropy was normalized by log2 of the number of unique productive sequences, and that value was subtracted from one. TCRdb re-hosts the immuneACCESS table, in-frame sequences only. Its copies lack some clones; in the studies checked, an unresolved V gene accounts for under half of them, and the cause for the rest is not known. That table furnishes V, J and clone size, whereas the DNA furnished D and trimming. Across this sample there are roughly 31,000 clones, with about 92% seen only once. Roughly 2% of the sample comes from the top ten.

The entry originates in a study of T cells in pancreatic ductal adenocarcinoma (dated by TCRdb to the late 2010s). Some background on the complete study: Seeking insight into the adaptive T-cell response that arises naturally, the researchers examined how many CD8+ T cells infiltrated tumors of resected pancreatic ductal adenocarcinoma, where they sat, and what features they had, alongside the same properties of suppressive cells. Results the study describes overall, beyond this receptor: Because most pancreatic cancer patients present with inoperable disease, the resected cohort was biased toward the minority with early-stage disease. Comparisons of clonality between tumor and blood may be biased toward lower diversity because tumors are enriched in CD45RO+ effector T cells rather than naive T cells. There was no significant difference in T-cell clonality between tumor and blood, where mean clonality was approximately 0.12 for tumors and 0.07 to 0.075 for blood. More total productive templates and 6.5 to 9.5-fold more unique clonotypes were found in blood samples than in tumor samples.

The pancreatic ductal adenocarcinoma patients who were selected had gone through surgery without receiving any neoadjuvant therapy. After peripheral blood was drawn into heparin tubes, PBMCs were separated on a histopaque density gradient and then cryopreserved in around 9.8% DMSO. Using the DNeasy Blood and Tissue Kit along with Proteinase K and RNase treatment, genomic DNA was extracted from 6 or 7 PBMC specimens and about nine flash-frozen tumor specimens. This TCR was sampled from a human donor with pancreatic ductal adenocarcinoma. The sequence joins TRBV7-2 to TRBJ1-2; perhaps TRBD1 is the D gene, with 5 bases matching. Material: PBMCs. The sequenced DNA: TGTGCCAGCAGCCCCGGGACGAACTATGGCTACACCTTC. This encodes CASSPGTNYGYTF.